This TCR beta chain was found in a study of blood T cells in healthy people across ages. Findings and caveats of the study: Donors of long life had a larger count of naive CD4+ cells and greater diversity than aged donors.

The CDR3 is 14 residues long. Trimming took off 0 bases at V and 7 bases at J, with 12 bases between the two ends. CDR1 is SQVTM and CDR2 is ANQGSEA in the germline V gene. Through a sample-barcoded 5' primer and a J-beta primer mix, a second PCR was run for roughly 7 to 11 cycles. A single record per CDR3 protein comes from TCRdb applying MiXCR to the 5' RACE reads. The sample yields about 1,400,000 distinct CDR3 sequences, about 40% seen once. This clonotype was counted only a few times. Its antigen is not known. What was sequenced was blood. The chain employs TRBV29-1 and TRBJ2-2; no clear D. This receptor was identified in a young woman in good health. This CDR3 is CSVEERTGDGELFF. The CDR3 DNA follows: TGCAGCGTTGAAGAGCGGACCGGAGACGGGGAGCTGTTTTTT.